This T cell receptor (beta chain) stems from a study of blood T cell repertoires in COVID-19 (dated by TCRdb to between 2020 and 2021). Broadly, across the study: Samples from collaborators originated in the United States, Italy and Spain and spanned both the acute and convalescent phases of COVID-19. The dataset comprised deeply sampled blood TCRbeta repertoires from subjects exposed to, actively infected with, or recovered from COVID-19. The sample metadata nearly always contained a de-identified subject ID, COVID-19 status, age in years and sex. The samples were drawn from two sources: the first 160 participants of the ongoing ImmuneRACE study, and 1,000 to 1,500 subjects contributed by 6 global collaborators. A freely available public database, intended as a resource for researchers studying the immune response to SARS-CoV-2, is where the repertoires were released. The material from the prospective study consisted of cDNA or gDNA derived from T cells, B-cell-depleted T cells, or PBMCs. Where available, HLA class I and class II types were taken from metadata supplied by the sample provider and were not determined by assay-based typing. The research as a whole found: The amount of clinical and demographic metadata varied by source and participant and was provided uncurated.

TCRbeta CDR3 regions were amplified from genomic DNA using the immunoSEQ Assay, a bias-controlled multiplex PCR. Regarding the original processing steps: The number of nucleated cells in each sample was estimated by amplification of reference gene primers within the assay. Sequence reads were collapsed and filtered to measure the absolute abundance of every unique TCRbeta CDR3 rearrangement. Productive Simpson clonality was computed per sample as the square root of Simpson's diversity index over productive rearrangements. TCRdb obtained this table from immuneACCESS and retained in-frame rearrangements with V and J assigned. These tables miss some clones; where compared with another copy, unresolved V genes account for less than half of the shortfall, and the remainder is unexplained. The V and J calls and clone size come from that table; D and trimming were worked out from the DNA. The sample has hundreds of thousands of clones on record, around 91% of them singletons. In total, the top ten clones hold around 4.5% of the sample.

The germline V gene (reference sequence) yields DFQATT for CDR1 and SNEGSKA for CDR2. Its CDR3 holds 10 amino acids, cysteine through phenylalanine. Only the CDR3 part of the read is kept: 30 bases, read in frame from the first base. Enrolling through a virtual design, the prospective study's participants ranged in age from roughly 18 to 95 years and lived across about two dozen United States geographic areas. In the prospective study, cohorts were assigned on the basis of participant-reported clinical history obtained from a screening survey and a study questionnaire. In the prospective study, whole blood, serum and a nasopharyngeal or oropharyngeal swab were collected from each participant by mobile phlebotomists. Additional blood draws and questionnaires over an approximately 2-month period could optionally be provided by prospective study participants. Prospective study blood samples were shipped either frozen or at room temperature before DNA extraction.

As regards this clone: No cognate antigen has been identified for it. There are no base qualities to consult, and no much larger clone falls within one base.

Recombination connected TRBV20-1 to TRBJ2-1; a tentative D match to TRBD2 spans 6 bases. Sequencing was done on a sample of PBMCs or T cells enriched from blood (not recorded which). The TCR was taken from a woman under 30 with acute COVID-19. The CDR3 is CTPLGGEQFF. DNA sequence: TGCACTCCCTTGGGGGGTGAGCAGTTCTTC.